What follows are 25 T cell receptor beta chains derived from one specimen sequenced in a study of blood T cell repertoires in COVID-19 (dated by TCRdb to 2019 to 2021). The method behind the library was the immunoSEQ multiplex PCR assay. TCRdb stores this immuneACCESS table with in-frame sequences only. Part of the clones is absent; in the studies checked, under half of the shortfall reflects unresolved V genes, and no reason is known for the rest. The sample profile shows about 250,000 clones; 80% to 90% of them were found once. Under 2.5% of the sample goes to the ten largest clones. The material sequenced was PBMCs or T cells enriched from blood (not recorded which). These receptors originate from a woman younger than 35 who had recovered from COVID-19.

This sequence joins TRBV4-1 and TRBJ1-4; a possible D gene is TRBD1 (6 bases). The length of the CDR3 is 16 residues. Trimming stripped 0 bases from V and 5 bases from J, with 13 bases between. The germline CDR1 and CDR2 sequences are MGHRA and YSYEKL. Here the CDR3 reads CASSQDRGGLNEKLFF. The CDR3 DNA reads TGCGCCAGCAGCCAAGATAGGGGGGGCTTAAATGAAAAACTGTTTTTT.

The CDR3 DNA reads as TGTGCCAGCAGTGTAATGGACAGGGCCCCTCTAGATACGCAGTATTTT. This encodes CASSVMDRAPLDTQYF. The V and J genes are TRBV2 and TRBJ2-3; 8 nucleotides agree with TRBD1. The germline CDR1 and CDR2 sequences are SNHLY and FYNNEI. V dropped 4 bases and J dropped 5; count of bases not matched to a gene: 11. CDR3 length: 16 residues.

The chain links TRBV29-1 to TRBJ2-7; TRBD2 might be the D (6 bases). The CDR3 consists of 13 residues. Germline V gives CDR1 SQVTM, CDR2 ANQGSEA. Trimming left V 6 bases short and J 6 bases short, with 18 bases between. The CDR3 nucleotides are TGCAGCGTCACCAGGTTTCGGGAGTCCGAGCAGTACTTC. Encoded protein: CSVTRFRESEQYF.

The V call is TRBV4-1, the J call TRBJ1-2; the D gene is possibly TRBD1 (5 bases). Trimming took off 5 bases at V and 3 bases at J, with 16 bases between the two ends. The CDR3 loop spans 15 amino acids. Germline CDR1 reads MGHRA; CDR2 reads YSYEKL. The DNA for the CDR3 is TGCGCCAGCAGCACGACCGGGACGGGGGACTATGGCTACACCTTC. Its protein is CASSTTGTGDYGYTF.

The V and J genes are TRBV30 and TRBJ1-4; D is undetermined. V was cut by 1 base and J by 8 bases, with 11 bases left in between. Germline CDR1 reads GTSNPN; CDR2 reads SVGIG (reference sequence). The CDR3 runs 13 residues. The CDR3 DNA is TGTGCCTGGAGTGCAGATCTGGGCGAAAAACTGTTTTTT. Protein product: CAWSADLGEKLFF.

The CDR3 here is CASSPRGQSNTEAFF. CDR3 in DNA: TGTGCCAGCAGTCCCAGGGGGCAGTCAAACACTGAAGCTTTCTTT. J is TRBJ1-1 and V is TRBV11-1; 8 nucleotides align to TRBD1. The V and J ends lost 6 bases and 2 bases, in that order; junction bases with no gene match: 8. The germline V gene encodes CDR1 SGHAT and CDR2 FQDESV (reference sequence). The CDR3 sequence is 15 residues long. The entire variable domain, with the rest obtained from reference TRBV11-1 and TRBJ1-1, is as follows: EAEVAQSPRYKITEKSQAVAFWCDPISGHATLYWYRQILGQGPELLVQFQDESVVDDSQLPKDRFSAERLKGVDSTLKIQPAELGDSAMYLCASSPRGQSNTEAFFGQGTRLTVV.

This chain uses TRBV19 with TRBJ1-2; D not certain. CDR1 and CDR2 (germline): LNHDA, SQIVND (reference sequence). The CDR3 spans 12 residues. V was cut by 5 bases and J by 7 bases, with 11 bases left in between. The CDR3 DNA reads TGTGCCAGTAGTCTGGGGAGCATTGGCTACACCTTC. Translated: CASSLGSIGYTF.

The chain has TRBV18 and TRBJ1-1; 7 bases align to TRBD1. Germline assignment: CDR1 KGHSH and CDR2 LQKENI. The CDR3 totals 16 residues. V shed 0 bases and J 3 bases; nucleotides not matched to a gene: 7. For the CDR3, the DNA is TGTGCCAGCTCACCACCGGGGCGACAGGGCGACACTGAAGCTTTCTTT. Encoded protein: CASSPPGRQGDTEAFF.

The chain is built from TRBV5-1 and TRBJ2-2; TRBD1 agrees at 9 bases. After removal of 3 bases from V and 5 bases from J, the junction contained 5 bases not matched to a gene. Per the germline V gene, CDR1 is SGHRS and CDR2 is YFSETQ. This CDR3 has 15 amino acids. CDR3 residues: CASSSKTGGTGELFF. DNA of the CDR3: TGCGCCAGCAGCTCAAAGACAGGGGGGACCGGGGAGCTGTTTTTT.

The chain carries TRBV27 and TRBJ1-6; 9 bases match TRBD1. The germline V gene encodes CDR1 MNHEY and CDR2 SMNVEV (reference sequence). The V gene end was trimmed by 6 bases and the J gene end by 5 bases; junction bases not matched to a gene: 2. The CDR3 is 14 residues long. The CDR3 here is CASRWTGDNSPLHF. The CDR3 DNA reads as TGTGCCAGCAGGTGGACAGGGGATAATTCACCCCTCCACTTT.

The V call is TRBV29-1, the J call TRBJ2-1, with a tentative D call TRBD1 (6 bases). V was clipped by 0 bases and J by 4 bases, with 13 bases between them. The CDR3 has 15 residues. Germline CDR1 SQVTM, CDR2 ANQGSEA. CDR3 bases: TGCAGCGTTGAAGATCCTAGGACAGTATACAATGAGCAGTTCTTC. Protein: CSVEDPRTVYNEQFF.

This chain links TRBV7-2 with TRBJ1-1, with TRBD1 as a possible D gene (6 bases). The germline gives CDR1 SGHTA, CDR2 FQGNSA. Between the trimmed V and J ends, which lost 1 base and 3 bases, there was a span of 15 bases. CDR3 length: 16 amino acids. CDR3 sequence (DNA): TGTGCCAGCAGCTTAGAAGGGACAATGGGAGACACTGAAGCTTTCTTT. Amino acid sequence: CASSLEGTMGDTEAFF.

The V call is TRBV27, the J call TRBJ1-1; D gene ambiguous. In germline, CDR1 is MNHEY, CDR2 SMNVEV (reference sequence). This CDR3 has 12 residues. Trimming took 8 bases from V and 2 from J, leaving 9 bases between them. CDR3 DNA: TGTGCCAGCGCAGAGGGCAACACTGAAGCTTTCTTT. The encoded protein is CASAEGNTEAFF.

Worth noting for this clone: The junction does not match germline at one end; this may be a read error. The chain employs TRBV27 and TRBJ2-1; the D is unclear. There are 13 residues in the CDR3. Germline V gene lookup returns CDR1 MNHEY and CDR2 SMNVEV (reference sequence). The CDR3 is CASGNSSHNEQFF. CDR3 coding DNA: TGTGCCAGCGGCAATTCCTCCCACAATGAGCAGTTCTTC.

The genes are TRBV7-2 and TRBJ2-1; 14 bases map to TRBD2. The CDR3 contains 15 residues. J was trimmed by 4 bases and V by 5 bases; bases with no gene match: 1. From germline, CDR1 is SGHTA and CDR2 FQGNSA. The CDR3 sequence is CASSRLAGGYNEQFF. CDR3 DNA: TGTGCCAGCAGCAGACTAGCGGGGGGGTACAATGAGCAGTTCTTC.

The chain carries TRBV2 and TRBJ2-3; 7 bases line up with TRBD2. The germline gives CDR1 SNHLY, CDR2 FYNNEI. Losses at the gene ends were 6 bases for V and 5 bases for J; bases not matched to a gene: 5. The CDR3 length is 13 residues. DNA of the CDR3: TGTGCCAGCAGGGGGACGGGGGGAGATACGCAGTATTTT. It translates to CASRGTGGDTQYF.

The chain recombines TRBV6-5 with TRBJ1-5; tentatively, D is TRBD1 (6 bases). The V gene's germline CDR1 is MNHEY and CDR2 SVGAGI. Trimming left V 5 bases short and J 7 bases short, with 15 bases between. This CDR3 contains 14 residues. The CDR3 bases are TGTGCCAGCAGTCTCCGGGGGGCTGGGCAGCCCCAGCATTTT. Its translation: CASSLRGAGQPQHF.

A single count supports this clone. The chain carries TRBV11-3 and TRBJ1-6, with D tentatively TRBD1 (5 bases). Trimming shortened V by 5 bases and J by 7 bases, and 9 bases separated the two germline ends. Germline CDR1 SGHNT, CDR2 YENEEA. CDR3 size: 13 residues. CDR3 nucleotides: TGTGCCAGCAGCCAAGACAGAAATTCACCCCTCCACTTT. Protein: CASSQDRNSPLHF.

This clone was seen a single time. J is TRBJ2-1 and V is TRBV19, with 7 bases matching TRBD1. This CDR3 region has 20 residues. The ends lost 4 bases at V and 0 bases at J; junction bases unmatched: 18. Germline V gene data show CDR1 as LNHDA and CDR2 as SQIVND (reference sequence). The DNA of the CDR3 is TGTGCCAGTAGTACAGGCGGACAGGCTGCAGGCTTCAGCTCCTACAATGAGCAGTTCTTC. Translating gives CASSTGGQAAGFSSYNEQFF.

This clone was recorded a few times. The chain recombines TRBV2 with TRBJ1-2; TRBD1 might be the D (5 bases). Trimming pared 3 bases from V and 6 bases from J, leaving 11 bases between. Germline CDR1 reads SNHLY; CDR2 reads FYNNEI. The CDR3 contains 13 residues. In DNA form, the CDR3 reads TGTGCCAGCAGTGAGAGGCAGGGCCATGGCTACACCTTC. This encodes CASSERQGHGYTF.

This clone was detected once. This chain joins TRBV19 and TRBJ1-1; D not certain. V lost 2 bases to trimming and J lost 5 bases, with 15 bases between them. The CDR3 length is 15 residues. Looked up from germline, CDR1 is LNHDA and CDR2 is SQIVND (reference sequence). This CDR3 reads CASSITDLLRTEAFF. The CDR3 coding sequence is TGTGCCAGTAGTATAACAGACCTCCTACGGACTGAAGCTTTCTTT.

The CDR3 reads CASSRQGRNYGYTF. In nucleotides, the CDR3 is TGCGCCAGCAGTCGACAGGGGAGGAACTATGGCTACACCTTC. The chain uses TRBV5-1 and TRBJ1-2; 8 nucleotides align to TRBD1. CDR1 SGHRS and CDR2 YFSETQ come from the germline V gene. V dropped 5 bases and J dropped 2; count of bases not matched to a gene: 5. The CDR3 loop spans 14 amino acids.

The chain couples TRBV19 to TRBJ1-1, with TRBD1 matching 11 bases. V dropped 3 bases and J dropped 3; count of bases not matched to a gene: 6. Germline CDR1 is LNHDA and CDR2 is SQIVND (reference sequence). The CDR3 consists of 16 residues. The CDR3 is CASSMGQGVGDTEAFF. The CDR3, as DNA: TGTGCCAGTAGTATGGGACAGGGGGTAGGCGACACTGAAGCTTTCTTT.

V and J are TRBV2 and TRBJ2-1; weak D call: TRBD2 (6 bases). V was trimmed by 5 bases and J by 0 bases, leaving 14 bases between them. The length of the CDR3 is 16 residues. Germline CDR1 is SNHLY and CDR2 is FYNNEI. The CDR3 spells CASSPLALSSYNEQFF. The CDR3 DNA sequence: TGTGCCAGCAGTCCCCTAGCGCTAAGCTCCTACAATGAGCAGTTCTTC.

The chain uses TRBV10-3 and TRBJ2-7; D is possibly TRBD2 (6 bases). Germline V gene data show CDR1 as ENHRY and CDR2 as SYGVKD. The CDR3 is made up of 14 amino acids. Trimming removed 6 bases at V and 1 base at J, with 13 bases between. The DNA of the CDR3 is TGTGCCATCAGAATAGCGGATACTTCCTACGAGCAGTACTTC. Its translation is CAIRIADTSYEQYF.